This T cell receptor beta chain came from a study of neurological immune-mediated disorders. This clonotype was observed many times. Time point in this sample: longitudinal time-point 3. TCRdb redid the calling of the 5' RACE reads with MiXCR, one entry per CDR3 protein. The data show around 100,000 distinct CDR3 sequences, under 14% seen once. Input material: PBMCs. The sequence came from a female donor with HTLV-1-associated myelopathy (HAM/TSP).

CDR3 region: CASPGLLWPEAFF. In DNA form, the CDR3 reads TGTGCCAGTCCGGGACTCTTATGGCCTGAAGCTTTCTTT. This rearrangement joins TRBV28 to TRBJ1-1; tentatively, D is TRBD1 (5 bases). The CDR3 covers 13 residues. Germline V lookup: CDR1 MDHEN, CDR2 SYDVKM. V lost 9 bases to trimming and J lost 6 bases, with 17 bases between them.